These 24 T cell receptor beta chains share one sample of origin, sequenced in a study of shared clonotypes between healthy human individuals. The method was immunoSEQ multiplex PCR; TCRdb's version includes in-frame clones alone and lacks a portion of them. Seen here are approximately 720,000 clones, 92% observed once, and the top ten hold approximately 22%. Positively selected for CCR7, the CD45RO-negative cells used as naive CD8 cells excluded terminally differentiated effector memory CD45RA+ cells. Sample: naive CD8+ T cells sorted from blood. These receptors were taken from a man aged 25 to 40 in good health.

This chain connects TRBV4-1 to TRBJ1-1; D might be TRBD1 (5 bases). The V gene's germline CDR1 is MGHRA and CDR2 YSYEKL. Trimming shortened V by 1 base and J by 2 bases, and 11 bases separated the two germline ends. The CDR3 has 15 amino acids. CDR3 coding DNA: TGCGCCAGCAGCCAAGTCCCAGGGATTAACACTGAAGCTTTCTTT. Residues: CASSQVPGINTEAFF.

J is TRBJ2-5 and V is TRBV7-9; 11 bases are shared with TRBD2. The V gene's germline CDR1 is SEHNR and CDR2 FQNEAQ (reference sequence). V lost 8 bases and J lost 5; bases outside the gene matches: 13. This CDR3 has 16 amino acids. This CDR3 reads CASGTSGPKTEETQYF. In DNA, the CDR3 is TGTGCCAGCGGGACTAGCGGTCCAAAAACGGAGGAGACCCAGTACTTC.

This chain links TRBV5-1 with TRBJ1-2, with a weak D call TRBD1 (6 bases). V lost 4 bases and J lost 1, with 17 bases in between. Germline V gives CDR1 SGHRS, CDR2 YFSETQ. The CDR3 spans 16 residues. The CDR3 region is CASSPGPGEHNYGYTF. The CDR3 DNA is TGCGCCAGCAGCCCCGGTCCAGGGGAACATAACTATGGCTACACCTTC.

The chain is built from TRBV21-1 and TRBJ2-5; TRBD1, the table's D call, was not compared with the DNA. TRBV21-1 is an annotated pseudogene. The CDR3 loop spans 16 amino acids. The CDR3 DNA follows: TGTGCCAGCAGCAAAGTGAAACAGGGGGTCCAAGAGACCCAGTACTTC. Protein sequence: CASSKVKQGVQETQYF.

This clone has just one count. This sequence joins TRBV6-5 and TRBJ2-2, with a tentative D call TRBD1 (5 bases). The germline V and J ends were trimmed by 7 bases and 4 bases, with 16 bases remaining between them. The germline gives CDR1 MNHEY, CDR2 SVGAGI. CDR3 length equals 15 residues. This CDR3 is CASTSLTDFTGELFF. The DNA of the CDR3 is TGTGCCAGCACTTCGTTGACAGATTTCACCGGGGAGCTGTTTTTT.

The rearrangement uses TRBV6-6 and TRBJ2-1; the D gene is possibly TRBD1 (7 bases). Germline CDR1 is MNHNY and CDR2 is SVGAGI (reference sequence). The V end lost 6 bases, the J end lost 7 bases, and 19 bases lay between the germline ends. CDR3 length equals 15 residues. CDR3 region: CASSPSPTGRNEQFF. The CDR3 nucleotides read TGTGCCAGCAGCCCCTCCCCGACAGGGAGGAATGAGCAGTTCTTC.

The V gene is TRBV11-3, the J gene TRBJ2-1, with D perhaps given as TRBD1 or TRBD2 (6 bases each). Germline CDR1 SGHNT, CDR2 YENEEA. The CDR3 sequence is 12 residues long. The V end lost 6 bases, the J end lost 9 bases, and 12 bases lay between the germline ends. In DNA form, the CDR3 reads TGTGCCAGCAGTCAACAGGGAGGTGAGCAGTTCTTC. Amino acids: CASSQQGGEQFF.

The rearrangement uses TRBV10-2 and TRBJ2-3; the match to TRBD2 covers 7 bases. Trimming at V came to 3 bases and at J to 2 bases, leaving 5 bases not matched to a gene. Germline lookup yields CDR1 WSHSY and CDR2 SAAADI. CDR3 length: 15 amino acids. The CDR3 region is CASSDGTTPTDTQYF. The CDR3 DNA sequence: TGCGCCAGCAGTGACGGGACTACTCCCACAGATACGCAGTATTTT.

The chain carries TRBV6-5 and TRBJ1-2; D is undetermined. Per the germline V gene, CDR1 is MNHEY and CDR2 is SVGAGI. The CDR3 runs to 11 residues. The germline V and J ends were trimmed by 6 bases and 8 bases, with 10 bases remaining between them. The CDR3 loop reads CASSDLRGYTF. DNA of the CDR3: TGTGCCAGCAGCGACCTGAGGGGCTACACCTTC.

In DNA, the CDR3 is TGTGCCTGGAGTCACGGGACAGGGGACGGCTACACCTTC. Its translation: CAWSHGTGDGYTF. This sequence joins TRBV30 and TRBJ1-2; TRBD1 matches at 10 bases. This CDR3 contains 13 residues. The trim removed 2 bases at V and 8 bases at J, leaving 5 bases unmatched. Germline loops: CDR1 GTSNPN, CDR2 SVGIG (reference sequence).

Written as DNA, the CDR3 is TGTGCCAGCAGGGACCGGGTTACTATCACAGATACGCAGTATTTT. The encoded protein is CASRDRVTITDTQYF. The gene calls are TRBV27 and TRBJ2-3, with unresolved D. Trimming removed 6 bases at V and 2 bases at J, with 15 bases between. Germline V gene sequence: CDR1 MNHEY, CDR2 SMNVEV (reference sequence). The CDR3 spans 15 residues.

This chain's CDR3 is CASRDFNTDTQYF. The CDR3 DNA sequence: TGTGCCAGTAGGGACTTCAACACAGATACGCAGTATTTT. The rearrangement links TRBV19 to TRBJ2-3; TRBD2 might be the D (5 bases). This CDR3 has 13 residues. V lost 6 bases and J 2 bases, leaving 9 bases between the germline ends. The germline V gene encodes CDR1 LNHDA and CDR2 SQIVND (reference sequence).

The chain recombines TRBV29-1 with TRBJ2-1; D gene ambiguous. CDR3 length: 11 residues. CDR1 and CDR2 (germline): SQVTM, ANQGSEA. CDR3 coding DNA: TGCACCGCTCTGGGCAACAATGAGCAGTTCTTC. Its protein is CTALGNNEQFF.

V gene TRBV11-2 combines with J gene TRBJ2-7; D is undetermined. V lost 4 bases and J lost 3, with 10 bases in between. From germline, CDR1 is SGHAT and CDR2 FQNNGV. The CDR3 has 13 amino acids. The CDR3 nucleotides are TGTGCCAGCAGCTCCGGACCAGACTACGAGCAGTACTTC. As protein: CASSSGPDYEQYF. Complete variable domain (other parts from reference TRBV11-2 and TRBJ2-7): EAGVAQSPRYKIIEKRQSVAFWCNPISGHATLYWYQQILGQGPKLLIQFQNNGVVDDSQLPKDRFSAERLKGVDSTLKIQPAKLEDSAVYLCASSSGPDYEQYFGPGTRLTVT.

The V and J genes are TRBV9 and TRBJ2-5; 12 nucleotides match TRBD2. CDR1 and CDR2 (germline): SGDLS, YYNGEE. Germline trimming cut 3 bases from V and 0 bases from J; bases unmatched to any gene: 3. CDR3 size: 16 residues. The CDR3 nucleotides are TGTGCCAGCAGCGCCTGGACTAGCGGGAACCAAGAGACCCAGTACTTC. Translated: CASSAWTSGNQETQYF.

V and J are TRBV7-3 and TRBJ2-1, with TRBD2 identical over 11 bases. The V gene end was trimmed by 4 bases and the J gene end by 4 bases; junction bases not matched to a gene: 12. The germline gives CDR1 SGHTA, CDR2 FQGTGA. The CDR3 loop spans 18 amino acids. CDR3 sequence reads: CASSSLLTSGTLYNEQFF. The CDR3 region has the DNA TGTGCCAGCAGCTCCCTCCTGACTAGCGGGACTTTATACAATGAGCAGTTCTTC.

The CDR3 nucleotides read TGTGCCAGCAGCGGCCTCGAGCAGTACTTC. It translates to CASSGLEQYF. This chain connects TRBV5-8 to TRBJ2-7, with unresolved D. The CDR3 runs 10 residues. V was trimmed by 4 bases and J by 6 bases, leaving 5 bases between them. The germline V gene has CDR1 SGHTS and CDR2 YDEGEE. The whole variable domain, remainder taken from reference TRBV5-8 and TRBJ2-7, is EAGVTQSPTHLIKTRGQQATLRCSPISGHTSVYWYQQALGLGLQFLLWYDEGEERNRGNFPPRFSGRQFPNYSSELNVNALELEDSALYLCASSGLEQYFGPGTRLTVT.

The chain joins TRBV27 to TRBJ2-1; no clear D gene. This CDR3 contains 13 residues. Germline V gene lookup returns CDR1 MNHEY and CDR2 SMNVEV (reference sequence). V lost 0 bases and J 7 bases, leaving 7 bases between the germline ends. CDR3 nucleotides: TGTGCCAGCAGTTTATCGTGGAGAAATGAGCAGTTCTTC. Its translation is CASSLSWRNEQFF.

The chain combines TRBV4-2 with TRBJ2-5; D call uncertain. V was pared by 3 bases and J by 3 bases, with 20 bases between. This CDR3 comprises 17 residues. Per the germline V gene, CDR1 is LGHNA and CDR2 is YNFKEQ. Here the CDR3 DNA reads TGTGCCAGCAGCCAGATAGGATCCGAACTTTACGAAGAGACCCAGTACTTC. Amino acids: CASSQIGSELYEETQYF.

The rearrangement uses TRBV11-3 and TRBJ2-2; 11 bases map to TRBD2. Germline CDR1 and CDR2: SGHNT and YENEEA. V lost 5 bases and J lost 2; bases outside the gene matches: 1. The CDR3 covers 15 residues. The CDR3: CASSRLAGNTGELFF. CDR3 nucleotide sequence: TGTGCCAGCAGCCGACTAGCGGGAAACACCGGGGAGCTGTTTTTT. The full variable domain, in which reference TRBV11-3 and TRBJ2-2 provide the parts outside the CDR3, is EAGVVQSPRYKIIEKKQPVAFWCNPISGHNTLYWYLQNLGQGPELLIRYENEEAVDDSQLPKDRFSAERLKGVDSTLKIQPAELGDSAVYLCASSRLAGNTGELFFGEGSRLTVL.

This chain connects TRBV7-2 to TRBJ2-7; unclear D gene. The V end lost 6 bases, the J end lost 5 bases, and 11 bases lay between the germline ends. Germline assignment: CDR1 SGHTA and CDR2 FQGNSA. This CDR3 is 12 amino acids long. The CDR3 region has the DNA TGTGCCAGCAGTTCGACTTCGCACGAGCAGTACTTC. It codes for CASSSTSHEQYF.

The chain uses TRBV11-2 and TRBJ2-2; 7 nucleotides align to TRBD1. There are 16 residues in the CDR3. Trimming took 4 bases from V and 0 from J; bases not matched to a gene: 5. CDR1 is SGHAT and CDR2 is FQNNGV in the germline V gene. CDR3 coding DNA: TGTGCCAGCAGCTCTTTGACAGGGACGAACACCGGGGAGCTGTTTTTT. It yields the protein CASSSLTGTNTGELFF. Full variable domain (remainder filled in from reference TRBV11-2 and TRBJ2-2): EAGVAQSPRYKIIEKRQSVAFWCNPISGHATLYWYQQILGQGPKLLIQFQNNGVVDDSQLPKDRFSAERLKGVDSTLKIQPAKLEDSAVYLCASSSLTGTNTGELFFGEGSRLTVL.

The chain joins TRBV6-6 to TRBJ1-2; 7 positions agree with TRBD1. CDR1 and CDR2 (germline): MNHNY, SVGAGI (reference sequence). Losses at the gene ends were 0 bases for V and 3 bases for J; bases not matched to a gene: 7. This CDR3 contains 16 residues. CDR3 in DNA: TGTGCCAGCAGTTACTCTATGACAGGGAGGGACTATGGCTACACCTTC. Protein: CASSYSMTGRDYGYTF.

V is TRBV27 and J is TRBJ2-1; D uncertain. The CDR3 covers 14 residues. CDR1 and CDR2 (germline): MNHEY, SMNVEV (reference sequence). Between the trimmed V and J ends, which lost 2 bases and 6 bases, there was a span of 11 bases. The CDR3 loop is CASSLIGVGNEQFF. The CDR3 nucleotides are TGTGCCAGCAGTTTAATTGGTGTGGGCAATGAGCAGTTCTTC.